Presented here are 8 T cell receptor beta chains from one specimen sequenced in a study of T cell responses to AZD1222 COVID-19 vaccine. Produced via immunoSEQ multiplex PCR; TCRdb's table is partial and in-frame only. This table has 200,000 or so clones, approximately 94% appearing once. Sequencing was performed on peripheral blood, taken 28 days after the second AZD1222 dose. The source of these receptors is an adult who received the AZD1222 COVID-19 vaccine.

V usage is TRBV5-1 and J usage is TRBJ2-7; D gene unclear. The germline V gene has CDR1 SGHRS and CDR2 YFSETQ. V lost 3 bases, J lost 4 bases, and 5 bases lay in between. The CDR3 contains 11 residues. CDR3 nucleotides: TGCGCCAGCAGCTCGGAGTACGAGCAGTACTTC. Amino acid sequence: CASSSEYEQYF. The full variable domain, rest sourced from reference TRBV5-1 and TRBJ2-7, is KAGVTQTPRYLIKTRGQQVTLSCSPISGHRSVSWYQQTPGQGLQFLFEYFSETQRNKGNFPGRFSGRQFSNSRSEMNVSTLELGDSALYLCASSSEYEQYFGPGTRLTVT.

J is TRBJ1-6 and V is TRBV5-6, with 9 bases lining up with TRBD1. Unmatched junction bases numbered 7, after V lost 2 bases and J lost 10 bases. CDR1 and CDR2 from the germline V gene are SGHDT and YYEEEE. The CDR3 has 15 residues. CDR3: CASSFRGQGGSPLHF. The CDR3 nucleotides read TGTGCCAGCAGCTTCCGGGGACAGGGAGGATCACCCCTCCACTTT.

The chain recombines TRBV15 with TRBJ1-1, with D uncertain. V was trimmed by 2 bases and J by 4 bases, leaving 8 bases between them. The CDR3 totals 13 residues. From germline, CDR1 is LNHNV and CDR2 YYDKDF (reference sequence). CDR3 protein: CATSRRDPTEAFF. In DNA form, the CDR3 reads TGTGCCACCAGCAGAAGAGATCCCACTGAAGCTTTCTTT.

The J gene is TRBJ1-1, the V gene TRBV3-1 (or the pseudogene TRBV3-2); no clear D. The CDR3 spans 12 residues. V was shortened by 0 bases and J by 11 bases, with 10 bases between the two germline ends. Germline V lookup: CDR1 LGHDT, CDR2 YNNKEL (reference sequence). Here the CDR3 DNA reads TGTGCCAGCAGCCAAGAAGGGTCCCGGGCTTTCTTT. It encodes CASSQEGSRAFF.

This rearrangement joins TRBV6-5 to TRBJ1-6, with D perhaps matching TRBD1 (5 bases). Looked up from germline, CDR1 is MNHEY and CDR2 is SVGAGI. Trimming left V 2 bases short and J 4 bases short, with 12 bases between. CDR3 length equals 16 residues. The CDR3 is CASSYTPQGYNSPLHF. As DNA, the CDR3 is TGTGCCAGCAGTTACACACCGCAGGGTTATAATTCACCCCTCCACTTT.

This chain connects TRBV27 to TRBJ1-5; D is perhaps TRBD1 (5 bases). Trimming removed 5 bases from V and 6 bases from J, with 14 bases in between. Germline V CDR1 and CDR2: MNHEY, SMNVEV (reference sequence). The CDR3 is 14 amino acids. CDR3 amino acids: CASSKGEVGQPQHF. The CDR3 nucleotides are TGTGCCAGCAGTAAAGGGGAGGTAGGTCAGCCCCAGCATTTT.

The V and J genes are TRBV28 and TRBJ2-7, with unresolved D. CDR3 length equals 12 residues. The germline V gene encodes CDR1 MDHEN and CDR2 SYDVKM. Trimming stripped 6 bases from V and 3 bases from J, with 9 bases between. CDR3 nucleotide sequence: TGTGCCAGCAGCGGCCCGGTCTACGAGCAGTACTTC. Residues: CASSGPVYEQYF.

Only one count was recorded for this clone. The genes are TRBV5-6 and TRBJ2-1; D possibly corresponds to TRBD2 (5 bases). CDR1 and CDR2 (germline): SGHDT, YYEEEE. This CDR3 is 14 amino acids long. Trimming took off 2 bases at V and 9 bases at J, with 15 bases between the two ends. CDR3 in DNA: TGTGCCAGCAGCTTTACTAGTGCCAAGGTTGAGCAGTTCTTC. Amino acid sequence: CASSFTSAKVEQFF.